The clone carrying this TCR beta chain was counted at least ten times. Its antigen is unidentified. The germline CDR1 and CDR2 sequences are SGHRS and YFSETQ. The germline V and J ends were trimmed by 4 bases and 1 base, with 11 bases remaining between them. The CDR3 length is 14 residues. The data belong to a study of T-cell reconstitution after alpha-beta-depleted transplantation in children. General study points: Diversity and T-cell counts at one year after transplant derived mostly from new T cells.

During its preparation, the TCRbeta library received unique molecular identifiers. In TCRdb, the PCR reads were re-called with MiXCR into one record per CDR3 protein. The sample has roughly 100,000 distinct CDR3 sequences; 7.5% to 9.5% are singletons. The source is a boy between 2 and 10 years old with acute lymphoblastic leukemia, due to receive a stem cell transplant. This material consisted of PBMCs, taken before TCRalphabeta/CD19-depleted stem cell transplant. The rearrangement uses TRBV5-1 and TRBJ1-2; D might be TRBD1 (6 bases). In nucleotides, the CDR3 is TGCGCCAGCAGCGGGCAGGGGCTTAACTATGGCTACACCTTC. Protein product: CASSGQGLNYGYTF.